This T cell receptor beta chain derives from a study of blood T cell repertoires in COVID-19. This clone was detected once. The data were produced by immunoSEQ multiplex PCR, yet TCRdb's version contains in-frame clones alone and is incomplete. This sample has about 100,000 clones, with approximately 91% found just once. The CDR3 runs to 13 residues. With 3 bases clipped from V and 5 bases from J, the junction kept 4 bases outside the gene matches. In germline, CDR1 is SGHRS, CDR2 YFSETQ. The clonotype was recovered from a woman aged 80 or over with acute or convalescent COVID-19. The gene calls are TRBV5-1 and TRBJ2-7; 8 bases are a match to TRBD1. The material sequenced was peripheral blood. This chain's CDR3 is CASSSPDRDEQYF. The CDR3 DNA is TGCGCCAGCAGCTCGCCGGACAGGGACGAGCAGTACTTC.